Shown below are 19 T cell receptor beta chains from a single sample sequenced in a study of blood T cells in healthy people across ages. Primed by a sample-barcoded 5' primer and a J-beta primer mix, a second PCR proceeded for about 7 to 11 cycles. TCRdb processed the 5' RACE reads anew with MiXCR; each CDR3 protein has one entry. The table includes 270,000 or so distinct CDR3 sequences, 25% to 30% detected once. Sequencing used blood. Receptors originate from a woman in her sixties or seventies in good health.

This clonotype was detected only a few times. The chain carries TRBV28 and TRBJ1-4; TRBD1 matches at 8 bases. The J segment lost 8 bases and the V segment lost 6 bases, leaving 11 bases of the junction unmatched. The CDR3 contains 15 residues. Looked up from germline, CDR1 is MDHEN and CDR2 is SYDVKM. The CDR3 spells CASSPTGQGIEKLFF. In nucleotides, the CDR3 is TGTGCCAGCAGCCCAACCGGACAGGGCATCGAAAAACTGTTTTTT.

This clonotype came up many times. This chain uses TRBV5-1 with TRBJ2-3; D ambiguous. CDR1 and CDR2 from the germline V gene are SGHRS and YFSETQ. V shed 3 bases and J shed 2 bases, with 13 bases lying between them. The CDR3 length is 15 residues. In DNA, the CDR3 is TGCGCCAGCAGCTCCGACGGACGGAACACAGATACGCAGTATTTT. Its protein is CASSSDGRNTDTQYF. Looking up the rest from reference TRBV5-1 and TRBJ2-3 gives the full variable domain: KAGVTQTPRYLIKTRGQQVTLSCSPISGHRSVSWYQQTPGQGLQFLFEYFSETQRNKGNFPGRFSGRQFSNSRSEMNVSTLELGDSALYLCASSSDGRNTDTQYFGPGTRLTVL.

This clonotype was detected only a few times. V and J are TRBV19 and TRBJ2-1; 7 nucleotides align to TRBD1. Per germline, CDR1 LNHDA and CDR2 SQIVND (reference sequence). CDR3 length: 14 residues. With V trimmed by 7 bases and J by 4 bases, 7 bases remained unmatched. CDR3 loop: CASKGATVYNEQFF. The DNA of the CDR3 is TGTGCCAGTAAGGGGGCAACCGTTTACAATGAGCAGTTCTTC.

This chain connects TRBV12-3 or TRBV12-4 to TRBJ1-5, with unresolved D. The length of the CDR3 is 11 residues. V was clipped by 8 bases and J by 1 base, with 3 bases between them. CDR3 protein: CASGSNQPQHF. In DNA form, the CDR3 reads TGTGCCAGCGGCAGCAATCAGCCCCAGCATTTT.

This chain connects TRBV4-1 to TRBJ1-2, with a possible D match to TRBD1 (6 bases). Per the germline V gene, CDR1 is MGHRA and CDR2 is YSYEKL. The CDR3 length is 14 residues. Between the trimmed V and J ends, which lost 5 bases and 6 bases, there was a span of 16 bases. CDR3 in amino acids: CASSAHRERDGYTF. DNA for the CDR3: TGCGCCAGCAGCGCCCACAGGGAACGAGATGGCTACACCTTC.

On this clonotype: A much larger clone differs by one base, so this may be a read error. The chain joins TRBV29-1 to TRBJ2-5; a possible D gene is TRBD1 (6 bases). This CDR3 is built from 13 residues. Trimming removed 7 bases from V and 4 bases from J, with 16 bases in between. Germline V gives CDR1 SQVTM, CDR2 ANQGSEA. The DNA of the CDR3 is TGCAGCGGTGACCGACAGGAGACAGAGACCCAGTACTTC. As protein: CSGDRQETETQYF.

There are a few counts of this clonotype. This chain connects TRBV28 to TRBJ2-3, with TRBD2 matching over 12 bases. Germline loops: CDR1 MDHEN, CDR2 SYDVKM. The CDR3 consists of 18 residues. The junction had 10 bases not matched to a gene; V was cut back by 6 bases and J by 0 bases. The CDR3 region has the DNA TGTGCCAGCAGCGCTAGCGGGAGGGCCCTACATAGCACAGATACGCAGTATTTT. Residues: CASSASGRALHSTDTQYF.

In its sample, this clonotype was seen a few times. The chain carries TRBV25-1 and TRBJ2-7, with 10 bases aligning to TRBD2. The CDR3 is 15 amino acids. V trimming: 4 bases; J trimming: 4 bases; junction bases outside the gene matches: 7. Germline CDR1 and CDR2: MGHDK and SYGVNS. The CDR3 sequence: CASSGKREGPYEQYF. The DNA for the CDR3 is TGTGCCAGCAGTGGAAAGCGGGAGGGCCCATACGAGCAGTACTTC.

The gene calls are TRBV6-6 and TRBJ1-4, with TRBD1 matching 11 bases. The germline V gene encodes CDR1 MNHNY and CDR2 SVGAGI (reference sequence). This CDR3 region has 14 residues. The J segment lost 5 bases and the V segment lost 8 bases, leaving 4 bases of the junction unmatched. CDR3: CASAGTGGNEKLFF. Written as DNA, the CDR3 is TGTGCCAGCGCCGGGACAGGGGGAAATGAAAAACTGTTTTTT.

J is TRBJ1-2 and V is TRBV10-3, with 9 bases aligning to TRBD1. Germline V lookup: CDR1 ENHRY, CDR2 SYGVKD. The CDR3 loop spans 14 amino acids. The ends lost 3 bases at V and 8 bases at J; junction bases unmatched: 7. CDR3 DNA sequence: TGTGCCATCAGTGATGGGGACAGGGCCCCGGGCTACACCTTC. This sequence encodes CAISDGDRAPGYTF.

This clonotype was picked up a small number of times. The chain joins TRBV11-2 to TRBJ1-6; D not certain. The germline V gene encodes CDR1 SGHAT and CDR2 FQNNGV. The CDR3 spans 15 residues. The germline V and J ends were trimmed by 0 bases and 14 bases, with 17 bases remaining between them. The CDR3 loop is CASSLETGGLFTLHF. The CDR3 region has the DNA TGTGCCAGCAGCTTAGAAACCGGCGGCCTATTCACCCTCCACTTT.

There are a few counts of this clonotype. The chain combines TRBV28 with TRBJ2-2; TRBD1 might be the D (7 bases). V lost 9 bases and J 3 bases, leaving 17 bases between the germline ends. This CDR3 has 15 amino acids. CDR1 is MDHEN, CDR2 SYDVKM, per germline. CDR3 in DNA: TGTGCCAGTATTCCTTCCAGGGGGGACACCGGGGAGCTGTTTTTT. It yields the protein CASIPSRGDTGELFF.

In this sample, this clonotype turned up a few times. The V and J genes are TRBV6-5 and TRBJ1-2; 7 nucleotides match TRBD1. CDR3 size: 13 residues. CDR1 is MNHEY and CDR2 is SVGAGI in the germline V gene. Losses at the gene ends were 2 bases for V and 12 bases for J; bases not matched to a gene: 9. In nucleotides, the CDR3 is TGTGCCAGCAGTTACGACGGGACAGCTAGAGACACCTTC. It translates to CASSYDGTARDTF.

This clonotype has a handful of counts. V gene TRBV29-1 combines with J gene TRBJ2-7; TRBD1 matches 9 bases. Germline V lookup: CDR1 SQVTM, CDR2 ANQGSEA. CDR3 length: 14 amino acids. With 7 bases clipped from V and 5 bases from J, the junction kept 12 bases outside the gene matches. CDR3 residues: CSGVDTGGTNEQYF. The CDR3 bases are TGCAGCGGGGTAGATACAGGGGGCACAAACGAGCAGTACTTC.

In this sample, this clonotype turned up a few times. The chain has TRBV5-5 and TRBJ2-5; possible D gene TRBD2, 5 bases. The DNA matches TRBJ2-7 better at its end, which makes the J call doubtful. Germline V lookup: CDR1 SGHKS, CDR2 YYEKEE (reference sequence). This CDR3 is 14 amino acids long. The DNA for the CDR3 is TGTGCCAGCAGCTTGGTATCGGGGAGCTACGAGCAGTACTTC. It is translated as CASSLVSGSYEQYF.

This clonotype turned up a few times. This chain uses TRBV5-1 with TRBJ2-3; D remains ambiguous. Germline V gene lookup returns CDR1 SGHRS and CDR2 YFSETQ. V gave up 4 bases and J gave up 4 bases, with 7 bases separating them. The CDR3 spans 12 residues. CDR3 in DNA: TGCGCCAGCAGCCACCACCCAGATACGCAGTATTTT. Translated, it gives CASSHHPDTQYF.

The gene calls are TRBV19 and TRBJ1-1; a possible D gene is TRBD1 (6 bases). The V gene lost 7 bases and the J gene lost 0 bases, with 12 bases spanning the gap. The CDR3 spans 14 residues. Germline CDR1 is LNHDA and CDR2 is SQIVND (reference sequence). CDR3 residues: CASIGAGVNTEAFF. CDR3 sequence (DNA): TGTGCCAGTATCGGGGCAGGGGTGAACACTGAAGCTTTCTTT.

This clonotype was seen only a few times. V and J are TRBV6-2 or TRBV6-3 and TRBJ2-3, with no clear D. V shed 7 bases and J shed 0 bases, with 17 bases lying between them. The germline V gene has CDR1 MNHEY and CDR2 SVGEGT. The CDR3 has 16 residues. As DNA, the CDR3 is TGTGCCAGCACCTCCAGCCCTTACCGGAGCACAGATACGCAGTATTTT. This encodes CASTSSPYRSTDTQYF.

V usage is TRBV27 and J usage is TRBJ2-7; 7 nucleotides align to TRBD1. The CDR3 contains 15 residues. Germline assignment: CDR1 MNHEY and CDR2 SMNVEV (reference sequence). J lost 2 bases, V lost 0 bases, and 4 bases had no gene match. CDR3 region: CASSLSYRGAYEQYF. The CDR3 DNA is TGTGCCAGCAGTTTATCTTACAGGGGAGCCTACGAGCAGTACTTC.